This is a list of T cell receptor beta chains from one sample in a study of Ad26.COV2.S vaccination and SARS-CoV-2 variants. Sequencing used immunoSEQ multiplex PCR; TCRdb keeps in-frame clones, though not all of them. The sample lists over 400,000 clones, 90% occurring once. The sequences come from peripheral blood, collected in a trial of Ad26.COV2.S vaccine versus placebo. The receptors shown here come from a person aged 18-60 years who received the Ad26.COV2.S COVID-19 vaccine or a placebo. CDR3s leave out the opening cysteine and the closing phenylalanine or tryptophan. A D gene is named only where the DNA matches it firmly.

>TRBD1|TRBJ1-1|TRBV12-3/TRBV12-4
ASRTGGTEAF
>TRBD1|TRBJ2-3|TRBV9
ASSVVGQGTDTQY
>.|TRBJ2-5|TRBV28
ASRSPGLETQY
>.|TRBJ2-7|TRBV5-1
ASSLLGEQY
>.|TRBJ1-4|TRBV30
AWSSTDANEKLF
>TRBD1|TRBJ1-6|TRBV30
AWSGDRDSPLH
>.|TRBJ2-6|TRBV2
ASSPQVTGANVLT
>.|TRBJ2-3|TRBV4-3
ASSQGPSTDTQY
>.|TRBJ1-4|TRBV19
ASSMQPVLGEKLF
>.|TRBJ2-7|TRBV7-2
ASSPSGTLYEQY
>TRBD2|TRBJ2-5|TRBV2
ASSSSGRQETQY
>.|TRBJ2-7|TRBV28
ASSLGTYEQY
>.|TRBJ1-1|TRBV11-3
ASSLWGYTEAF
>TRBD1|TRBJ2-7|TRBV5-1
ASSLAGQGRWEQY
>.|TRBJ1-5|TRBV10-2
ASGFGPGNQPQH
>TRBD2|TRBJ2-1|TRBV7-9
ASSLTETSGNFNEQF
>TRBD2|TRBJ2-2|TRBV4-2
ASSQEGIGLAGNTGELF
>.|TRBJ2-2|TRBV11-3
ASSLDRDAGELF
>TRBD2|TRBJ2-7|TRBV28
ASSPGASGIEEQY
>.|TRBJ2-3|TRBV20-1
SALVGDTQY
>.|TRBJ2-2|TRBV11-2
ASSPTGVGLTGELF
>.|TRBJ2-7|TRBV19
ASSSRGNYFYEQY
>TRBD2|TRBJ2-7|TRBV10-3
AISGGVSDEQY
>.|TRBJ2-7|TRBV19
ASNGPGAEQY
>.|TRBJ2-7|TRBV30
AWSHGQSDEQY
>.|TRBJ2-3|TRBV27
ASSLSWPGGTDTQY
>.|TRBJ1-2|TRBV6-5
ASRAGDYGYT
>.|TRBJ2-2|TRBV25-1
ASSLPGHNPRATGELF
>TRBD1|TRBJ1-4|TRBV7-9
ASSWRGQSNEKLF
>.|TRBJ2-1|TRBV5-4
ASLNPGNEQF
>.|TRBJ1-1|TRBV29-1
SVEDGRAF
>.|TRBJ1-1|TRBV6-2/TRBV6-3
ASSSTRNVGTEAF
>.|TRBJ2-1|TRBV19
ASSSTKTSYNEQF
>.|TRBJ1-2|TRBV6-5
ASSYSRGAFDGYT
>TRBD1|TRBJ2-1|TRBV7-2
ASTPAGQVLWNEQF
>TRBD1|TRBJ1-2|TRBV28
ASSPGGGGYT
>.|TRBJ2-3|TRBV19
ASSRGTYDTQY
>TRBD2|TRBJ2-1|TRBV7-2
ASSTLAGVIFEQF
>.|TRBJ1-1|TRBV5-6
ASSLTGRWTEAF
>.|TRBJ2-1|TRBV28
ASREGLGQF
>TRBD2|TRBJ2-2|TRBV4-2
ASSQGGRANTGELF
>TRBD1|TRBJ2-7|TRBV18
ASSLHPTGGLAEQY
>TRBD1|TRBJ1-2|TRBV7-6
ASSLTGGYGYT
>TRBD1|TRBJ1-5|TRBV28
ASSSGGSNQPQH
>.|TRBJ2-1|TRBV9
ASSVGTRNEQF
>.|TRBJ1-1|TRBV11-2
ASRRGADTEAF
>.|TRBJ2-5|TRBV3-1/TRBV3-2
ASSQDGIIGETQY
>.|TRBJ1-1|TRBV9
ASSVAPEGSTEAF
>.|TRBJ2-1|TRBV7-3
ASSLSGTSYNEQF
>TRBD2|TRBJ2-1|TRBV28
ASSSQGAGGYNEQF